The next 8 T cell receptor beta chains were all read from a single sample in a study of beta chain features in type 1 diabetes. Sequencing targeted expressed TCRB transcripts, as all isolated RNA had been reverse transcribed. Only in-frame clones appear in the TCRdb table, and some are missing; sequencing was by immunoSEQ multiplex PCR. Altogether about 900,000 clones are present, roughly 17% being singletons, with the ten largest covering about 0.02%. Source material: naive CD4+ T cells from blood. These receptors were obtained from a woman aged 18-35 years in good health.

The rearrangement uses TRBV27 and TRBJ2-7; no definite D call. Trimming shortened V by 0 bases and J by 6 bases, and 9 bases separated the two germline ends. CDR1 MNHEY and CDR2 SMNVEV come from the germline V gene (reference sequence). The CDR3 is 13 amino acids. DNA of the CDR3: TGTGCCAGCAGTTTATCTCCGTTCGGCGAGCAGTACTTC. It encodes CASSLSPFGEQYF.

Only a few counts were recorded for this clone. The genes are TRBV23-1 and TRBJ2-5; D may be TRBD1 (5 bases). TRBV23-1 is an ORF, and what it does is uncertain. The CDR3 sequence is 15 residues long. The V end was cut by 4 bases, the J end by 5 bases, with 17 bases between. CDR3 region: CASSLTTVGDETQYF. The CDR3 DNA reads TGCGCCAGCAGTCTAACAACAGTAGGGGATGAGACCCAGTACTTC.

The V and J genes are TRBV7-8 and TRBJ2-1; D is ambiguous. CDR1 is SGHVS and CDR2 is FQNEAQ in the germline V gene. V was trimmed by 3 bases and J by 4 bases, leaving 19 bases between them. This CDR3 comprises 17 residues. DNA of the CDR3: TGTGCCAGCAGCTTTAGGGCCCTGTCGTCGAATTACAATGAGCAGTTCTTC. This translates into CASSFRALSSNYNEQFF.

This clone was detected a few times. The chain uses TRBV7-2 and TRBJ2-3; D is ambiguous. V shed 0 bases and J shed 2 bases, with 6 bases lying between them. The length of the CDR3 is 14 residues. Germline CDR1 and CDR2: SGHTA and FQGNSA. The CDR3 spells CASSLAVHTDTQYF. The CDR3 bases are TGTGCCAGCAGCTTAGCGGTACACACAGATACGCAGTATTTT.

The chain employs TRBV7-3 and TRBJ2-2; no clear D. This CDR3 has 13 residues. The V end was cut by 2 bases, the J end by 7 bases, with 8 bases between. The germline V gene has CDR1 SGHTA and CDR2 FQGTGA. Written as DNA, the CDR3 is TGTGCCAGCAGCTTAGAACCCGGCGGGGAGCTGTTTTTT. Protein sequence: CASSLEPGGELFF.

A few counts support this clone. This chain joins TRBV2 and TRBJ2-7; 7 bases agree with TRBD2. CDR1 and CDR2 from the germline V gene are SNHLY and FYNNEI. V shed 6 bases and J 2 bases; nucleotides not matched to a gene: 7. The CDR3 is made up of 14 amino acids. CDR3 coding DNA: TGTGCCAGCAGCCTGAGCGGGACCACCTACGAGCAGTACTTC. Its protein product is CASSLSGTTYEQYF.

This clone was counted a few times. The genes are TRBV9 and TRBJ1-3, with unresolved D. CDR3 length equals 14 residues. Germline loops: CDR1 SGDLS, CDR2 YYNGEE. Trimming removed 3 bases at V and 2 bases at J, with 9 bases between. CDR3 loop: CASSAAGPGNTIYF. CDR3 nucleotide sequence: TGTGCCAGCAGCGCCGCCGGGCCTGGAAACACCATATATTTT.

The chain links TRBV7-6 to TRBJ2-3; D remains unclear. Trimming removed 8 bases at V and 10 bases at J, with 10 bases between. Germline V lookup: CDR1 SGHVS, CDR2 FNYEAQ. This CDR3 has 10 residues. CDR3 nucleotide sequence: TGTGCCAGCCTACCTGAGGCGCAGTATTTT. Its protein product is CASLPEAQYF.